Following are 29 T cell receptor beta chains from one sample sequenced in a study of blood T cell repertoires in COVID-19. Assay: immunoSEQ multiplex PCR; the TCRdb copy retains only in-frame clones and omits some. This table has a few hundred thousand clones, approximately 82% appearing once. Sample: peripheral blood. The source of these receptors is a woman aged 18-29 years with acute or convalescent COVID-19.

The CDR3 sequence is CASSYSWPPETQYF. CDR3 nucleotides: TGTGCCAGCAGTTACTCGTGGCCACCCGAGACCCAGTACTTC. The J gene is TRBJ2-5, the V gene TRBV6-5; unclear D gene. CDR1 MNHEY and CDR2 SVGAGI come from the germline V gene. The CDR3 totals 14 residues. Trimming shortened V by 0 bases and J by 5 bases, and 10 bases separated the two germline ends.

The chain couples TRBV4-2 to TRBJ2-5; 11 positions agree with TRBD2. Germline CDR1 LGHNA, CDR2 YNFKEQ. This CDR3 is 16 amino acids long. After removal of 0 bases from V and 5 bases from J, the junction contained 5 bases not matched to a gene. Here the CDR3 DNA reads TGTGCCAGCAGCCAAGAATTAGCGGGAGGGCCGGAGACCCAGTACTTC. Translating it yields CASSQELAGGPETQYF.

In this sample, this clone turned up a few times. This chain connects TRBV28 to TRBJ1-2, with 7 bases identical to TRBD1. V gave up 5 bases and J gave up 1 base; unmatched junction bases: 13. Per germline, CDR1 MDHEN and CDR2 SYDVKM. There are 17 residues in the CDR3. The CDR3 nucleotides read TGTGCCAGCAGTCTCGGACAGGAATGGTCCGTTAACTATGGCTACACCTTC. It translates to CASSLGQEWSVNYGYTF.

The chain employs TRBV6-5 and TRBJ2-1; D gene uncertain. Germline CDR1 is MNHEY and CDR2 is SVGAGI. There are 15 residues in the CDR3. Trimming shortened V by 7 bases and J by 2 bases, and 15 bases separated the two germline ends. This CDR3 is CASTPPGSAYNEQFF. The CDR3 DNA reads TGTGCCAGCACTCCCCCCGGGTCAGCCTACAATGAGCAGTTCTTC.

The J gene is TRBJ2-1, the V gene TRBV11-2; D uncertain. Germline-derived CDR1 and CDR2 are SGHAT and FQNNGV. The CDR3 is made up of 17 amino acids. Trimming removed 2 bases at V and 6 bases at J, with 20 bases between. The CDR3 DNA is TGTGCCAGCAGCTTACCCGGAGATAGCCGAAACCTCAATGAGCAGTTCTTC. Encoded protein: CASSLPGDSRNLNEQFF. Filled out from reference TRBV11-2 and TRBJ2-1, the complete variable domain reads EAGVAQSPRYKIIEKRQSVAFWCNPISGHATLYWYQQILGQGPKLLIQFQNNGVVDDSQLPKDRFSAERLKGVDSTLKIQPAKLEDSAVYLCASSLPGDSRNLNEQFFGPGTRLTVL.

The chain is built from TRBV19 and TRBJ2-2, with D possibly being TRBD1 (6 bases). This CDR3 has 19 amino acids. Germline V gene data show CDR1 as LNHDA and CDR2 as SQIVND (reference sequence). V gave up 3 bases and J gave up 0 bases, with 20 bases separating them. CDR3 nucleotide sequence: TGTGCCAGTAGTATGGGGGCAGCAGGACATTTTGCGAACACCGGGGAGCTGTTTTTT. The encoded protein is CASSMGAAGHFANTGELFF.

The V call is TRBV4-3, the J call TRBJ2-2, with TRBD1 matching over 7 bases. This CDR3 has 16 residues. CDR1 is LGHNA and CDR2 is YSLEER in the germline V gene. V trimming: 0 bases; J trimming: 2 bases; junction bases outside the gene matches: 3. This CDR3 reads CASSQDKGANTGELFF. CDR3 nucleotide sequence: TGCGCCAGCAGCCAAGATAAGGGGGCCAACACCGGGGAGCTGTTTTTT.

The chain is built from TRBV19 and TRBJ1-4, with D maybe TRBD1 (6 bases). From germline, CDR1 is LNHDA and CDR2 SQIVND (reference sequence). CDR3 length equals 13 residues. Trimming left V 7 bases short and J 5 bases short, with 11 bases between. The CDR3 DNA follows: TGTGCCAGTACTGACAGGCGGAATGAAAAACTGTTTTTT. Its protein is CASTDRRNEKLFF.

This sequence joins TRBV6-1 and TRBJ2-7; D is possibly TRBD2 (6 bases). This CDR3 spans 13 amino acids. Germline CDR1 is MNHNS and CDR2 is SASEGT. Trimming shortened V by 3 bases and J by 4 bases, and 10 bases separated the two germline ends. As DNA, the CDR3 is TGTGCCAGCAGTGACCCGGGGGATTACGAGCAGTACTTC. Amino acid sequence: CASSDPGDYEQYF.

The chain combines TRBV12-5 with TRBJ1-5, with 8 bases that match TRBD1. Germline values: CDR1 LGHNT, CDR2 FRNRAP. CDR3 length: 16 residues. J lost 12 bases, V lost 1 base, and 14 bases had no gene match. DNA for the CDR3: TGTGCTAGTGGTTTGGGCGGACAGGGTGTTAGTTTTCGCCAGCATTTT. Translating gives CASGLGGQGVSFRQHF.

This clone was recorded once. The chain employs TRBV6-5 and TRBJ1-2, with D maybe TRBD1 (6 bases). Trimming shortened V by 6 bases and J by 0 bases, and 14 bases separated the two germline ends. CDR3 length: 15 amino acids. Germline V gene sequence: CDR1 MNHEY, CDR2 SVGAGI. CDR3 DNA sequence: TGTGCCAGCAGCCCCGACAGGCTTACTAACTATGGCTACACCTTC. This gives the protein CASSPDRLTNYGYTF.

The chain carries TRBV3-1 (or the pseudogene TRBV3-2) and TRBJ2-2; 9 bases are a match to TRBD2. V lost 0 bases to trimming and J lost 4 bases; unmatched junction nucleotides: 3. Germline lookup yields CDR1 LGHDT and CDR2 YNNKEL (reference sequence). The CDR3 is 16 amino acids. CDR3 in DNA: TGTGCCAGCAGCCAAGAGGGACTAGCACCCACCGGGGAGCTGTTTTTT. Its protein product is CASSQEGLAPTGELFF.

This CDR3 reads CASKLLQGTGGSPLHF. The CDR3 DNA is TGTGCCAGCAAGCTCCTACAGGGTACAGGAGGTTCACCCCTCCACTTT. This chain joins TRBV28 and TRBJ1-6, with D perhaps TRBD1 (6 bases). Germline V CDR1 and CDR2: MDHEN, SYDVKM. The CDR3 covers 16 residues. Trimming left V 7 bases short and J 9 bases short, with 22 bases between.

This clone has a single count. The chain links TRBV6-5 to TRBJ1-6, with D possibly matching TRBD1 (6 bases). This CDR3 spans 16 amino acids. Trimming left V 1 base short and J 6 bases short, with 13 bases between. CDR1 and CDR2 (germline): MNHEY, SVGAGI. The chain's CDR3 is CASSYFGGAGNSPLHF. In DNA form, the CDR3 reads TGTGCCAGCAGTTACTTCGGGGGGGCAGGTAATTCACCCCTCCACTTT.

The chain is built from TRBV5-1 and TRBJ2-7; 9 nucleotides align to TRBD1. V dropped 5 bases and J dropped 3; count of bases not matched to a gene: 12. CDR3 length equals 16 residues. Germline V gene sequence: CDR1 SGHRS, CDR2 YFSETQ. The DNA for the CDR3 is TGCGCCAGCAGTTTTGGATACGGGACAGGGAGCTACGAGCAGTACTTC. Its protein is CASSFGYGTGSYEQYF. The entire variable domain, with the rest obtained from reference TRBV5-1 and TRBJ2-7, is as follows: KAGVTQTPRYLIKTRGQQVTLSCSPISGHRSVSWYQQTPGQGLQFLFEYFSETQRNKGNFPGRFSGRQFSNSRSEMNVSTLELGDSALYLCASSFGYGTGSYEQYFGPGTRLTVT.

This clone was counted only a few times. This rearrangement joins TRBV7-3 to TRBJ2-3, with D tentatively TRBD2 (5 bases). This CDR3 is built from 16 residues. Trimming cost V 4 bases and J 2 bases, with 16 bases left between them. The germline gives CDR1 SGHTA, CDR2 FQGTGA. CDR3 nucleotides: TGTGCCAGCAGCTCCCAGCCGCTAGCCCACACAGATACGCAGTATTTT. It encodes CASSSQPLAHTDTQYF.

Worth noting for this clone: The identical CDR3 is also encoded by other nucleotide sequences in the sample. The V call is TRBV27, the J call TRBJ2-1; tentative D call: TRBD1 (6 bases). CDR3 length: 12 residues. Trimming took off 6 bases at V and 7 bases at J, with 10 bases between the two ends. The germline gives CDR1 MNHEY, CDR2 SMNVEV (reference sequence). The DNA of the CDR3 is TGTGCCAGCAGCCTACAGGGAAATGAGCAGTTCTTC. The encoded protein is CASSLQGNEQFF.

The rearrangement joins TRBV18 to TRBJ1-2, with TRBD1 matching over 8 bases. V shed 4 bases, J shed 0 bases, and the junction held 7 bases outside the gene matches. The CDR3 has 16 residues. Germline V lookup: CDR1 KGHSH, CDR2 LQKENI. The CDR3 DNA follows: TGTGCCAGCTCACTATCCGGGACAGGAGCTAACTATGGCTACACCTTC. Amino acids: CASSLSGTGANYGYTF.

This clone was seen a few times. V is TRBV7-3 and J is TRBJ2-1; TRBD1 matches 7 bases. The ends lost 5 bases at V and 6 bases at J; junction bases unmatched: 4. CDR1 and CDR2 (germline): SGHTA, FQGTGA. This CDR3 is built from 13 residues. CDR3 bases: TGTGCCAGCAGCCTTGGACAGGTCAATGAGCAGTTCTTC. It is translated as CASSLGQVNEQFF.

This chain connects TRBV3-1 (or the pseudogene TRBV3-2) to TRBJ2-3; 12 positions match TRBD2. The CDR3 runs 20 residues. Trimming removed 0 bases from V and 2 bases from J; junction bases left unmatched: 12. The V gene's germline CDR1 is LGHDT and CDR2 YNNKEL (reference sequence). The CDR3 region is CASSQDRTSGDPKDTDTQYF. CDR3 in DNA: TGTGCCAGCAGCCAAGATAGGACTAGCGGGGATCCAAAAGACACAGATACGCAGTATTTT.

V gene TRBV15 combines with J gene TRBJ2-1; 12 nucleotides align to TRBD2. Germline CDR1 is LNHNV and CDR2 is YYDKDF (reference sequence). The J segment lost 6 bases and the V segment lost 0 bases, leaving 6 bases of the junction unmatched. The CDR3 has 17 amino acids. The CDR3 is CATSREGGLAGSNEQFF. The CDR3 DNA follows: TGTGCCACCAGCAGAGAGGGAGGACTAGCGGGATCCAATGAGCAGTTCTTC.

The chain is built from TRBV27 and TRBJ2-1; TRBD2 agrees at 10 bases. Germline values: CDR1 MNHEY, CDR2 SMNVEV (reference sequence). The CDR3 covers 18 residues. Trimming cost V 2 bases and J 0 bases; bases outside gene matches: 7. CDR3 residues: CASSLGLAAAPSYNEQFF. Here the CDR3 DNA reads TGTGCCAGCAGTTTAGGACTAGCGGCGGCCCCCTCCTACAATGAGCAGTTCTTC.

There are a few counts of this clone. The chain's CDR3 is CAWRDTRAVNEAFF. The CDR3 nucleotides read TGTGCCTGGAGAGATACTAGGGCTGTAAATGAAGCTTTCTTT. The chain employs TRBV30 and TRBJ1-1; unclear D gene. Trimming removed 3 bases at V and 7 bases at J, with 18 bases between. Germline values: CDR1 GTSNPN, CDR2 SVGIG (reference sequence). The CDR3 contains 14 residues.

In its sample, this clone was seen once. The chain recombines TRBV4-2 with TRBJ2-1; 10 nucleotides align to TRBD2. Per germline, CDR1 LGHNA and CDR2 YNFKEQ. The CDR3 length is 16 residues. With V trimmed by 4 bases and J by 6 bases, 9 bases remained unmatched. Here the CDR3 DNA reads TGTGCCAGCAGCCCGCGGGCTAGCGGGAGAAGCAATGAGCAGTTCTTC. Its translation: CASSPRASGRSNEQFF.

This clone appeared once. The chain has TRBV10-3 and TRBJ1-2, with TRBD1 identical over 8 bases. The germline V gene has CDR1 ENHRY and CDR2 SYGVKD. The J segment lost 8 bases and the V segment lost 6 bases, leaving 11 bases of the junction unmatched. CDR3 size: 14 residues. The CDR3 sequence: CAIRTGGDSSGYTF. In nucleotides, the CDR3 is TGTGCCATCAGAACAGGGGGAGACTCTAGCGGCTACACCTTC.

V usage is TRBV5-1 and J usage is TRBJ1-4; the match to TRBD1 covers 7 bases. V trimming: 0 bases; J trimming: 7 bases; junction bases outside the gene matches: 6. The CDR3 sequence is 15 residues long. The germline V gene has CDR1 SGHRS and CDR2 YFSETQ. Written as DNA, the CDR3 is TGCGCCAGCAGCTTGGAGAGGGGGCGCGGTGAAAAACTGTTTTTT. Protein sequence: CASSLERGRGEKLFF. The complete variable domain, with remaining parts taken from reference TRBV5-1 and TRBJ1-4, reads KAGVTQTPRYLIKTRGQQVTLSCSPISGHRSVSWYQQTPGQGLQFLFEYFSETQRNKGNFPGRFSGRQFSNSRSEMNVSTLELGDSALYLCASSLERGRGEKLFFGSGTQLSVL.

The genes are TRBV7-2 and TRBJ2-3, with D possibly TRBD2 on 5 matching bases. This CDR3 has 15 residues. Trimming shortened V by 5 bases and J by 1 base, and 13 bases separated the two germline ends. Germline V CDR1 and CDR2: SGHTA, FQGNSA. Written as DNA, the CDR3 is TGTGCCAGCAGCGCCTCTCGGCGGGGCACAGATACGCAGTATTTT. Its translation is CASSASRRGTDTQYF. Looking up the rest from reference TRBV7-2 and TRBJ2-3 gives the full variable domain: GAGVSQSPSNKVTEKGKDVELRCDPISGHTALYWYRQSLGQGLEFLIYFQGNSAPDKSGLPSDRFSAERTGGSVSTLTIQRTQQEDSAVYLCASSASRRGTDTQYFGPGTRLTVL.

This clone was detected a few times. The V gene is TRBV23-1, the J gene TRBJ2-2, with 8 bases fitting TRBD2. TRBV23-1 is filed as an ORF, its function uncertain. Unmatched junction bases numbered 6, after V lost 2 bases and J lost 4 bases. The CDR3 has 16 amino acids. The CDR3 coding sequence is TGCGCCAGCAGTCAAAAGGGGACTAGGGGCACCGGGGAGCTGTTTTTT. It yields the protein CASSQKGTRGTGELFF.

The V and J genes are TRBV11-2 and TRBJ2-2, with 8 bases fitting TRBD2. Trimming cost V 2 bases and J 8 bases; bases outside gene matches: 10. This CDR3 comprises 16 residues. The germline V gene has CDR1 SGHAT and CDR2 FQNNGV. The CDR3: CASSLMRGASAGELFF. For the CDR3, the DNA is TGTGCCAGCAGCTTAATGCGGGGGGCCTCAGCGGGGGAGCTGTTTTTT.